This T cell receptor beta chain is drawn from a study of regulatory T cells in long-lasting Graves disease. To note about this clonotype: As yet, its antigen is unknown.

The time point was: persistent/refractory GD, antithyroid drugs over 5 years with positive TRAb. Extracted PBMC RNA gave rise to the TCR library. Diagnosing Graves' disease relied on the American Thyroid Association guidelines. TCR beta libraries were built with iRepertoire HTBI primers and Arm-PCR of CDR3 regions. TCRdb re-analysed the multiplex PCR reads in MiXCR, keeping a single row per CDR3 protein. Here the sample spans a few hundred thousand distinct CDR3 sequences, about 23% being singletons. Overall study findings and caveats: Patients whose Graves' disease persisted exhibited lower TCR diversity than those newly diagnosed.

Specimen: peripheral blood mononuclear cells (PBMCs), collected when the disease was refractory, from a patient treated with antithyroid drugs. This receptor was taken from a woman aged 40 to 50 with Graves disease.

The CDR3 DNA sequence: TGTGCCAGCAGTGTCTCCCGCGCAGAATGGAGCACTGAAGCTTTCTTT. Protein product: CASSVSRAEWSTEAFF. This chain uses TRBV2 with TRBJ1-1; D uncertain. The germline CDR1 and CDR2 sequences are SNHLY and FYNNEI. The germline V and J ends were trimmed by 4 bases and 4 bases, with 19 bases remaining between them. CDR3 length equals 16 residues.